The entry below gives a single TCR beta chain sequence along with its context. CDR1 SGHTA and CDR2 FQGNSA come from the germline V gene. Trimming shortened V by 5 bases and J by 7 bases, and 14 bases separated the two germline ends. This CDR3 is built from 14 residues. Profiled with immunoSEQ multiplex PCR; TCRdb holds only in-frame clones, not every one. The table shows more than 95,000 clones, with approximately 90% occurring only once. The sample belongs to a study of control samples from healthy donors and cancer patients. What was sequenced was blood. The V and J genes are TRBV7-2 and TRBJ1-4; D perhaps matches TRBD1 (6 bases). The receptor was derived from a woman in her seventies in good health. This CDR3 reads CASSPDSGLEKLFF. CDR3 sequence (DNA): TGTGCCAGCAGCCCGGACAGTGGACTTGAAAAACTGTTTTTT.